This is a list of T cell receptor beta chains from one sample in a study of CD8+ T cells in alopecia areata. The protocol was immunoSEQ multiplex PCR, while the TCRdb copy is restricted to in-frame clones and leaves out a portion. The sample includes around 98,000 clones, about 45% seen only once; the top ten take 0.75% to 0.9%. The sample consisted of CD4+ T cells sorted from blood. These receptors were taken from a human donor with alopecia areata. Both conserved end residues are part of each CDR3. D genes are given only for firm matches. The size of a clone is reported for some rows only, either as once, few or many, or as a class for expanded clones.

d_gene: TRBD1
abundance: few
v_gene: TRBV2
j_gene: TRBJ1-2
CDR3nt: TGTGCCAGCAGTGGACAGGGAAACTATGGCTACACCTTC
CDR3aa: CASSGQGNYGYTF

d_gene: TRBD2
abundance: -
v_gene: TRBV6-5
j_gene: TRBJ2-1
CDR3nt: TGTGCCAGCATCCAAGGACTAGGTTCCTACAATGAGCAGTTCTTC
CDR3aa: CASIQGLGSYNEQFF

d_gene: -
abundance: once
v_gene: TRBV5-1
j_gene: TRBJ2-3
CDR3nt: TGCGCCAGCAGCTTTCAGCTTGATATCGATACGCAGTATTTT
CDR3aa: CASSFQLDIDTQYF

d_gene: -
abundance: few
v_gene: TRBV7-2
j_gene: TRBJ2-1
CDR3nt: TGTGCCAGCAGCTTTGACTCCTCCTACAATGAGCAGTTCTTC
CDR3aa: CASSFDSSYNEQFF

d_gene: -
abundance: -
v_gene: TRBV7-8
j_gene: TRBJ2-3
CDR3nt: TGTGCCAGCAGCCCGAGCCAGGGGTGGACGCAGTATTTT
CDR3aa: CASSPSQGWTQYF

d_gene: -
abundance: -
v_gene: TRBV29-1
j_gene: TRBJ2-3
CDR3nt: TGCAGCCTACAAGGGGGGGACTTCCCCACAGATACGCAGTATTTT
CDR3aa: CSLQGGDFPTDTQYF

d_gene: -
abundance: -
v_gene: TRBV30
j_gene: TRBJ2-2
CDR3nt: TGTGCCTGGAGTGTGGGACCCCCTGACACCGGGGAGCTGTTTTTT
CDR3aa: CAWSVGPPDTGELFF

d_gene: -
abundance: once
v_gene: TRBV5-1
j_gene: TRBJ2-1
CDR3nt: TGCGCCAGCAGCTTGAGGAATGAGCAGTTCTTC
CDR3aa: CASSLRNEQFF

d_gene: TRBD1
abundance: -
v_gene: TRBV29-1
j_gene: TRBJ1-1
CDR3nt: TGCAGCGTTGACGCACAGGGGAGAACTGAAGCTTTCTTT
CDR3aa: CSVDAQGRTEAFF

d_gene: TRBD1
abundance: few
v_gene: TRBV7-9
j_gene: TRBJ2-2
CDR3nt: TGTGCCAGCAGCTCGCGGACAGGGGGCACCGGGGAGCTGTTTTTT
CDR3aa: CASSSRTGGTGELFF

d_gene: -
abundance: few
v_gene: TRBV4-2
j_gene: TRBJ2-7
CDR3nt: TGTGCCAGCAGCCCCCCGGGTGCCTACGAGCAGTACTTC
CDR3aa: CASSPPGAYEQYF

d_gene: -
abundance: few
v_gene: TRBV5-1
j_gene: TRBJ2-5
CDR3nt: TGCGCCAGCAGCTGGGGGACGGCCAGCCTTCAAGAGACCCAGTACTTC
CDR3aa: CASSWGTASLQETQYF

d_gene: TRBD1
abundance: -
v_gene: TRBV29-1
j_gene: TRBJ1-1
CDR3nt: TGCAGCGCTAGGGGCACAGGGGATACTGAAGCTTTCTTT
CDR3aa: CSARGTGDTEAFF

d_gene: -
abundance: -
v_gene: TRBV5-6
j_gene: TRBJ2-4
CDR3nt: TGTGCCAGCGAGGGCGGGTTGGACATTCAGTACTTC
CDR3aa: CASEGGLDIQYF

d_gene: -
abundance: -
v_gene: TRBV20-1
j_gene: TRBJ2-7
CDR3nt: TGCAGTGCCCCCTTAGACTACGAGCAGTACTTC
CDR3aa: CSAPLDYEQYF

d_gene: -
abundance: -
v_gene: TRBV11-3
j_gene: TRBJ1-6
CDR3nt: TGTGCCAGCAGCGCCCTGTGGGAGATGGCCCTCCACTTT
CDR3aa: CASSALWEMALHF

d_gene: -
abundance: -
v_gene: TRBV30
j_gene: TRBJ2-1
CDR3nt: TGTGCCTGGAGTCGAACGATGGGCTCCTACAATGAGCAGTTCTTC
CDR3aa: CAWSRTMGSYNEQFF

d_gene: TRBD1
abundance: -
v_gene: TRBV5-4
j_gene: TRBJ1-2
CDR3nt: TGTGCCAGCACCTGGACACGGGACAGGGTTTCCACTAACTATGGCTACACCTTC
CDR3aa: CASTWTRDRVSTNYGYTF

d_gene: TRBD2
abundance: -
v_gene: TRBV7-8
j_gene: TRBJ2-4
CDR3nt: TGTGCCAGCAGCCCGGGATCATCGGGGCTAGCGGGCGGGGACATTCAGTACTTC
CDR3aa: CASSPGSSGLAGGDIQYF

d_gene: -
abundance: -
v_gene: TRBV7-8
j_gene: TRBJ2-7
CDR3nt: TGTGCCAGCAGGCCGGTCTCAGCCTACGAGCAGTACTTC
CDR3aa: CASRPVSAYEQYF

d_gene: -
abundance: -
v_gene: TRBV29-1
j_gene: TRBJ2-1
CDR3nt: TGCAGCGTTGATAGTGCCCCAGACGATGAGCAGTTCTTC
CDR3aa: CSVDSAPDDEQFF

d_gene: -
abundance: -
v_gene: TRBV11-2
j_gene: TRBJ1-6
CDR3nt: TGTGCCAGCAGCTTCAATTCACCCCTCCACTTT
CDR3aa: CASSFNSPLHF

d_gene: TRBD2
abundance: -
v_gene: TRBV5-1
j_gene: TRBJ2-5
CDR3nt: TGCGCCAGCAGTACAGTAGCGGGGGGGCGAGAGACCCAGTACTTC
CDR3aa: CASSTVAGGRETQYF

d_gene: -
abundance: -
v_gene: TRBV11-2
j_gene: TRBJ2-1
CDR3nt: TGTGCCAGCAGCCCCGGACAGGGAGCGGGGCGGGGCAATGAGCAGTTCTTC
CDR3aa: CASSPGQGAGRGNEQFF

d_gene: -
abundance: -
v_gene: TRBV29-1
j_gene: TRBJ1-1
CDR3nt: TGCAGCGTTGAGTCACAACGGGGAACTGAAGCTTTCTTT
CDR3aa: CSVESQRGTEAFF

d_gene: -
abundance: few
v_gene: TRBV30
j_gene: TRBJ1-2
CDR3nt: TGTGCCTGGAGAAGAAACCAAGACGGTCCCTATGGCTACACCTTC
CDR3aa: CAWRRNQDGPYGYTF

d_gene: TRBD1
abundance: -
v_gene: TRBV28
j_gene: TRBJ2-3
CDR3nt: TGTGCCAGCCAGGGGGCGGACGCAGATACGCAGTATTTT
CDR3aa: CASQGADADTQYF

d_gene: TRBD1
abundance: -
v_gene: TRBV6-6
j_gene: TRBJ1-6
CDR3nt: TGTGCCAACGGACAGGGAAGGTCACCCCTCCACTTT
CDR3aa: CANGQGRSPLHF

d_gene: -
abundance: -
v_gene: TRBV29-1
j_gene: TRBJ2-5
CDR3nt: TGCAGCGTCGTGATTTGGACAGCTCAAGAGACCCAGTACTTC
CDR3aa: CSVVIWTAQETQYF

d_gene: -
abundance: -
v_gene: TRBV28
j_gene: TRBJ2-5
CDR3nt: TGTGCCAGCAGTTCACCTCAGACAGCCCGAGGCCACTTC
CDR3aa: CASSSPQTARGHF

d_gene: -
abundance: -
v_gene: TRBV11-2
j_gene: TRBJ2-3
CDR3nt: TGTGCCAGCAGCACCCCCGTTCGGGCTTTCCCAGATACGCAGTATTTT
CDR3aa: CASSTPVRAFPDTQYF

d_gene: -
abundance: many
v_gene: TRBV21-1
j_gene: TRBJ1-1
CDR3nt: TGTGCCAGCAGCCGGCACGGAGTCGAAGCTTTCTTT
CDR3aa: CASSRHGVEAFF

d_gene: -
abundance: -
v_gene: TRBV6-5
j_gene: TRBJ2-1
CDR3nt: TGTGCCAGCAGTTACTCCGGGCGGGGACCCTACAATGAGCAGTTCTTC
CDR3aa: CASSYSGRGPYNEQFF

d_gene: -
abundance: many
v_gene: TRBV19
j_gene: TRBJ2-2
CDR3nt: TGTGCCAGTAGTACGAACAGGAACACCGGGGAGCTGTTTTTT
CDR3aa: CASSTNRNTGELFF

d_gene: -
abundance: few
v_gene: TRBV19
j_gene: TRBJ1-5
CDR3nt: TGTGCCAGTAGTATTCGCCGGGACGCCTTCAATCAGCCCCAGCATTTT
CDR3aa: CASSIRRDAFNQPQHF

d_gene: -
abundance: -
v_gene: TRBV4-3
j_gene: TRBJ2-6
CDR3nt: TGCGCCAGCAGCCAGGGGCCTGGGGCCAACGTCCTGACTTTC
CDR3aa: CASSQGPGANVLTF

d_gene: TRBD2
abundance: -
v_gene: TRBV9
j_gene: TRBJ2-1
CDR3nt: TGTGCCAGCAGCGTAGAAATAGTGGGAGGGCCCTACAATGAGCAGTTCTTC
CDR3aa: CASSVEIVGGPYNEQFF

d_gene: -
abundance: -
v_gene: TRBV10-3
j_gene: TRBJ1-2
CDR3nt: TGTGCCATCACCGCTCACGAATTGGGTGTTAAGGGCTACACCTTC
CDR3aa: CAITAHELGVKGYTF

d_gene: -
abundance: -
v_gene: TRBV6-6
j_gene: TRBJ2-3
CDR3nt: TGTGCCAGCAGTTTGGGCACAGATACGCAGTATTTT
CDR3aa: CASSLGTDTQYF

d_gene: -
abundance: -
v_gene: TRBV30
j_gene: TRBJ1-2
CDR3nt: TGTGCCTGGAGTGTACAGAAAGGGGGCTACACCTTC
CDR3aa: CAWSVQKGGYTF

d_gene: -
abundance: -
v_gene: TRBV30
j_gene: TRBJ1-6
CDR3nt: TGTGCCTGGAGTGTTGGAACCGGGAATTCACCCCTCCACTTT
CDR3aa: CAWSVGTGNSPLHF

d_gene: -
abundance: -
v_gene: TRBV29-1
j_gene: TRBJ2-5
CDR3nt: TGCAGCGGGGGGTTTTTGGTGCAAGAGACCCAGTACTTC
CDR3aa: CSGGFLVQETQYF

d_gene: TRBD1
abundance: -
v_gene: TRBV29-1
j_gene: TRBJ1-5
CDR3nt: TGCAGCGTTGCTCCAGGGGGCAGTCAGCCCCAGCATTTT
CDR3aa: CSVAPGGSQPQHF

d_gene: TRBD1
abundance: -
v_gene: TRBV30
j_gene: TRBJ1-4
CDR3nt: TGTGCCTGGAGCTTCCAGGGGGTTAATGAAAAACTGTTTTTT
CDR3aa: CAWSFQGVNEKLFF

d_gene: -
abundance: few
v_gene: TRBV2
j_gene: TRBJ2-3
CDR3nt: TGTGCCAGCGGCGGGACCAGCACAGATACGCAGTATTTT
CDR3aa: CASGGTSTDTQYF

d_gene: -
abundance: -
v_gene: TRBV7-2
j_gene: TRBJ2-1
CDR3nt: TGTGCCAGCAGCCTAAGACCCAGCTCCTACAATGAGCAGTTCTTC
CDR3aa: CASSLRPSSYNEQFF

d_gene: TRBD1
abundance: -
v_gene: TRBV2
j_gene: TRBJ2-3
CDR3nt: TGTGCCAGCAGCGGGGACAGGGACACAGATACGCAGTATTTT
CDR3aa: CASSGDRDTDTQYF

d_gene: TRBD1
abundance: few
v_gene: TRBV29-1
j_gene: TRBJ2-5
CDR3nt: TGCAGCGTGAGACAGGGGGCGGGGGAGACCCAGTACTTC
CDR3aa: CSVRQGAGETQYF

d_gene: -
abundance: -
v_gene: TRBV2
j_gene: TRBJ1-1
CDR3nt: TGTGCCAGCAACCTCGGCGGGGGTGGAACTGAAGCTTTCTTT
CDR3aa: CASNLGGGGTEAFF

d_gene: -
abundance: -
v_gene: TRBV30
j_gene: TRBJ2-5
CDR3nt: TGTGCCTGGAGTAGAGGTTCAAGCGGGTATCTCGAAGAGACCCAGTACTTC
CDR3aa: CAWSRGSSGYLEETQYF

d_gene: TRBD2
abundance: -
v_gene: TRBV29-1
j_gene: TRBJ2-7
CDR3nt: TGCAGCGCAGGACTAGCGGTCCACGAGCAGTACTTC
CDR3aa: CSAGLAVHEQYF

d_gene: TRBD2
abundance: few
v_gene: TRBV7-8
j_gene: TRBJ2-1
CDR3nt: TGTGCCAGCAGGGCACTAGCGAACTCCTACAATGAGCAGTTCTTC
CDR3aa: CASRALANSYNEQFF

d_gene: -
abundance: -
v_gene: TRBV30
j_gene: TRBJ2-5
CDR3nt: TGTGCCTGGAGCCCCCTCGGGGTAGAGACCCAGTACTTC
CDR3aa: CAWSPLGVETQYF